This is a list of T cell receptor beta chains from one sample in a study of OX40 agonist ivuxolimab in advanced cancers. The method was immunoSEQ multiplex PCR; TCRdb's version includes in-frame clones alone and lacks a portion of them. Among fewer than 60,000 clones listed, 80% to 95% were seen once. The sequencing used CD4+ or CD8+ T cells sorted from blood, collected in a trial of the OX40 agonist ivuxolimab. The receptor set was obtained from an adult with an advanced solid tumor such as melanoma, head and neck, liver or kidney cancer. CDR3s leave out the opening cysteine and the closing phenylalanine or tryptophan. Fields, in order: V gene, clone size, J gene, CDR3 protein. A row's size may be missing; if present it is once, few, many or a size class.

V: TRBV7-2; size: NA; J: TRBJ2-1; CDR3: ASSPGVGASGSTNEQF
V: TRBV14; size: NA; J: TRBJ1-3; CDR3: ASSQVAGGSGNTIY
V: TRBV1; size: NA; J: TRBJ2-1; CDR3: TSSHLAGDEQF
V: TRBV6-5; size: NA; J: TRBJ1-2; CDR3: ASSYSWGRYGYT
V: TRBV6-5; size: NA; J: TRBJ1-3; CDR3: ASSLQGAAGNTIY
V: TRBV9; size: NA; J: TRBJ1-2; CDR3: ASSAGDQNFNYGYT
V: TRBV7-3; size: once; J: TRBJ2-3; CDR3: ASSPGLLDTQY
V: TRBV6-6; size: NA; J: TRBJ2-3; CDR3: ASSGLSSTDTQY
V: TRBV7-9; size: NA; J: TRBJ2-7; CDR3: ASSLAAGYEQY
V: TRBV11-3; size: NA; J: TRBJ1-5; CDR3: ASSLTGGSNQPQH
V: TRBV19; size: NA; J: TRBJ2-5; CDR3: ASSISGQETQY
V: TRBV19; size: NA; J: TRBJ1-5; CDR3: ASSLRDRGNQPQH
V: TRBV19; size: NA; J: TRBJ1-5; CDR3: ASSIEGDRDSNQPQH
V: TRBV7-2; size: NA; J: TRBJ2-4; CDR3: ASSLNAGGSAKNIQY
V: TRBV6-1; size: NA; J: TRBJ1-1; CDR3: ASRTVKNTEAF
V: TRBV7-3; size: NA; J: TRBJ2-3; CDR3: ASSAPGLAGGDTQY
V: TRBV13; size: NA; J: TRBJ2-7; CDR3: ASSLQGPRGEQY
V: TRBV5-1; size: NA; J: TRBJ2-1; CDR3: AGSPWAMGNEQF
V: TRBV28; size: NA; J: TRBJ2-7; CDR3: ASNEGSIYEQY
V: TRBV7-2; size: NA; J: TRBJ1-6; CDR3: ASRAGTANSPLH
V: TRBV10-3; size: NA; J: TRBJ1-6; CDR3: AISERGSYNSPLH
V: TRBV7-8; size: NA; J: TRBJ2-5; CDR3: ASSLGHQIPGETQY
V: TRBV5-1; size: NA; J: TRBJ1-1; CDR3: ASSLWGRNTEAF
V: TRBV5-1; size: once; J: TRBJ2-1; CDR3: ASGGEGASSYNEQF
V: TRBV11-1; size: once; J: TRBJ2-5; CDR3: ASSLDFTETQY
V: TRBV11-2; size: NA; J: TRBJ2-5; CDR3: ASSLKSAGLPSEETQY
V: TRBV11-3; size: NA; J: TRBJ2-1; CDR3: ASRVGLAVYNEQF
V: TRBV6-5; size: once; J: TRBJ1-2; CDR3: ASSYSAGGGAYGYT
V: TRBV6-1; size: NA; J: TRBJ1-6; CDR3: ASSQGHNSPLH
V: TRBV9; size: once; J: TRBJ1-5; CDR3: ASSPGQGSSNQPQH
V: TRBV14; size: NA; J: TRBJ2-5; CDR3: ASSQGPRQETQY
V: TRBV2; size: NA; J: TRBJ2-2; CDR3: ASSREQATLTGELF
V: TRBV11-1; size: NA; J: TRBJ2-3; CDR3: ASSSPLGAASTDTQY